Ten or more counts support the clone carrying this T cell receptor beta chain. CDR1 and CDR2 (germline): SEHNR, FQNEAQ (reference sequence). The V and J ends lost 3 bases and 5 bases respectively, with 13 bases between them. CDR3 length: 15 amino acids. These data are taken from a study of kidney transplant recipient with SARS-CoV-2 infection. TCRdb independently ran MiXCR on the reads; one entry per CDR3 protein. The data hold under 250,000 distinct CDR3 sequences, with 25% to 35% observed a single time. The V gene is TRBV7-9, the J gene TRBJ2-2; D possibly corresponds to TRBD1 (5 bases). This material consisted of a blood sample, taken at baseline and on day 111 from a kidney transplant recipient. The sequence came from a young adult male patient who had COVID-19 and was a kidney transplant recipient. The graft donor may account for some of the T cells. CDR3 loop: CASSLQPAGTGELFF. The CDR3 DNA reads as TGTGCCAGCAGCTTGCAACCCGCAGGGACCGGGGAGCTGTTTTTT.